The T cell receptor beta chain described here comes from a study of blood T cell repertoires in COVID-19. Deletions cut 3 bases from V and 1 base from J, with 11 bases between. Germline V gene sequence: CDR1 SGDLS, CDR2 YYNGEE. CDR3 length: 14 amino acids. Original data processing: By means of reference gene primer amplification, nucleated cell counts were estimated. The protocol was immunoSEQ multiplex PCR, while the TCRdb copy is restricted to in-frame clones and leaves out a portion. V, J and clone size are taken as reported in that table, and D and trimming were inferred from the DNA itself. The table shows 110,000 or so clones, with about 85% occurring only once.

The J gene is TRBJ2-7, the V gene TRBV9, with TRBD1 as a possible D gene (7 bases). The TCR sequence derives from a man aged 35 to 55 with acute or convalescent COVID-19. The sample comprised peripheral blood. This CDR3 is CASSGGDRSYEQYF. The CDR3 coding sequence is TGTGCCAGCAGCGGGGGGGACAGATCCTACGAGCAGTACTTC.